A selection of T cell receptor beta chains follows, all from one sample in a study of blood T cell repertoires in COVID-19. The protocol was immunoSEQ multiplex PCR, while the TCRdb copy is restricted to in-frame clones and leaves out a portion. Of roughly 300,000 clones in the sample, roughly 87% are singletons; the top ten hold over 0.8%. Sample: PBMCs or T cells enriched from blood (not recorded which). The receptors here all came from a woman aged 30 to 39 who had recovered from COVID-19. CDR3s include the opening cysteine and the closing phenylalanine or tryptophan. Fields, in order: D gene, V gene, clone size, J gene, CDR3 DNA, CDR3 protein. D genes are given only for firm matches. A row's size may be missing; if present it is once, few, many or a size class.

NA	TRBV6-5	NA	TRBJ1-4	TGTGCCAGCACCAGCGGACAGCGAAATGAAAAACTGTTTTTT	CASTSGQRNEKLFF
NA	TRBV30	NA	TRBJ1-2	TGTGCCTGGACCGCTCGACAGGCCGCTAACTATGGCTACACCTTC	CAWTARQAANYGYTF
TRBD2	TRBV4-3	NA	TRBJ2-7	TGCGCCAGCAGCCAAGTTACTAGCGGCCTCTACGAGCAGTACTTC	CASSQVTSGLYEQYF
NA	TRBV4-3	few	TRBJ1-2	TGCGCCAGCAGCCAGTCGGTGAGGGATCGGGGCTACACCTTC	CASSQSVRDRGYTF
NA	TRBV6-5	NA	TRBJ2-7	TGTGCCAGCAGTACTCAACAGAGTTCGGACGAGCAGTACTTC	CASSTQQSSDEQYF
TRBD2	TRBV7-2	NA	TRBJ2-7	TGTGCCAGCAGCCTAGCGGGACTAGCGGGATCCTACGAGCAGTACTTC	CASSLAGLAGSYEQYF
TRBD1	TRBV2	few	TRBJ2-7	TGTGCCAGCAGCCCGGGACAGGGGAAGTTCAAGCAGTACTTC	CASSPGQGKFKQYF
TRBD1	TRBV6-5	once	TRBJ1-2	TGTGCCAGTTACCGGGACAGGGTGTCTAATGGCTACACCTTC	CASYRDRVSNGYTF
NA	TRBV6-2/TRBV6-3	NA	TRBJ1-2	TGTGCCAGCAGTTACTCGAAGACAGACTATGGCTACACCTTC	CASSYSKTDYGYTF
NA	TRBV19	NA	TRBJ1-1	TGTGCCAGTAGTGGGCCCCCAGGTAAGAACACTGAAGCTTTCTTT	CASSGPPGKNTEAFF
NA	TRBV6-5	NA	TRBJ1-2	TGTGCCAGCAGTCCGGGGGGCTATACTAACTATGGCTACACCTTC	CASSPGGYTNYGYTF
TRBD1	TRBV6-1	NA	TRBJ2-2	TGTGCCAGCAGTGAGCGGACAGGGACCACCGGGGAGCTGTTTTTT	CASSERTGTTGELFF
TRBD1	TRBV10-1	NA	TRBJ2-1	TGCGCCAGCAGTGAACAGGGGGCAAGGGAGCAGTTCTTC	CASSEQGAREQFF
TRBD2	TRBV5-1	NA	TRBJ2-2	TGCGCCAGCAGCTTGGAACTTGGGAGGGATAGCCCCGGGGAGCTGTTTTTT	CASSLELGRDSPGELFF
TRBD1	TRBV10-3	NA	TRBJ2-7	TGTGCCATCAGTGCTACGGGGACAGCCTACGAGCAGTACTTC	CAISATGTAYEQYF
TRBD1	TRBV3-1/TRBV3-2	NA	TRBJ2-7	TGTGCCAGCAGCCAAAGGGACAGGGGGTTTTACGAGCAGTACTTC	CASSQRDRGFYEQYF
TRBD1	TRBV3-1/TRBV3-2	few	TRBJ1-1	TGTGCCAGCAGTCTTATGGCAGGGGGCGATGGCACTGAAGCTTTCTTT	CASSLMAGGDGTEAFF
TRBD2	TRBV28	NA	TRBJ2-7	TGTGCCAGCAGTCCACCGGGGGGGTGGAACTACGAGCAGTACTTC	CASSPPGGWNYEQYF
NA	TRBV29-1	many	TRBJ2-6	TGCAGCGCCCGCGACAGCTCTGGGGCCAACGTCCTGACTTTC	CSARDSSGANVLTF
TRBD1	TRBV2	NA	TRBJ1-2	TGTGCCAGCAGTGGGGGACAGACTTATGGCTACACCTTC	CASSGGQTYGYTF